A selection of T cell receptor beta chains follows, all from one sample in a study of CD8+CD57+ T cells in acquired aplastic anemia. TCRdb fed the reads into MiXCR, producing one record per CDR3 protein. The table includes about 220,000 distinct CDR3 sequences, approximately 35% detected once. Specimen: sorted CD4+, CD8+, or CD8+CD57+ T cells (not recorded which) from PBMCs. These receptors were taken from a human donor in good health, serving as a control. The CDR3 runs from the conserved cysteine through the conserved F or W.

>TRBV7-6
CASSLTLRAGELFF
>TRBV7-9
CASRLAGGTYEQYF
>TRBV6-1
CASSTEGQPQHF
>TRBV6-1
CASKASGARRYTF
>TRBV29-1
CSVERDRGDYGYTF
>TRBV15
CATSRSGTSGEQYF
>TRBV19
CASSPGTGGTDTQYF
>TRBV20-1
CSARAPSGTGGFNRYEQFF
>TRBV20-1
CSVVRSGQPQHF
>TRBV2
CASSAGGRRQFF
>TRBV12-3/TRBV12-4
CASSLGGLAGISETQYF
>TRBV6-1
CASKDTADNEKLFF
>TRBV10-3
CAISRTGPFSGNTIYF
>TRBV3-1
CASSLSTTSYEQYF
>TRBV4-2
CASSQDVGRMNTEAFF
>TRBV2
CASVNFSGEAEAFF
>TRBV7-3
CASSTPGRGNTGELFF
>TRBV20-1
CSARDQGGGGYNEQFF
>TRBV12-3/TRBV12-4
CASSPGRRRIVDTQYF
>TRBV5-5
CASSSPGQGFDEQYF
>TRBV2
CATKDVGADYGYTF
>TRBV20-1
CSASQTGLSNQPQHF
>TRBV11-3
CASSRGTTLQETQYF
>TRBV10-3
CASLRGGGTYEAFF
>TRBV12-3/TRBV12-4
CASSRAGSYEQYF
>TRBV4-3
CASSQVVGNNQPQHF
>TRBV2
CASSENRRTQYF
>TRBV7-9
CASSPQGNEQYF
>TRBV5-4
CASSPWDRTYDEQYF